This entry describes one TCR beta chain. The method was immunoSEQ multiplex PCR; TCRdb's version includes in-frame clones alone and lacks a portion of them. Seen here are 650,000 to 800,000 clones, around 89% observed once, and the top ten hold around 0.3%. The germline V gene has CDR1 SGDLS and CDR2 YYNGEE. V gave up 3 bases and J gave up 2 bases, with 18 bases separating them. The CDR3 runs 16 residues. The sample belongs to a study of blood T cell repertoires in COVID-19. Whole-study context: PBMCs, B-cell-depleted T cells, or T cells provided the cDNA or gDNA that made up the material.

The clonotype comes from a woman younger than 30 with acute or convalescent COVID-19. Input material: peripheral blood. The chain is built from TRBV9 and TRBJ2-7, with a weak D call TRBD1 (6 bases). CDR3 protein: CASSASGTWDTYEQYF. The CDR3 coding sequence is TGTGCCAGCAGCGCCTCCGGGACATGGGATACCTACGAGCAGTACTTC.